This T cell receptor (beta chain) was found in a study of blood T cell repertoires in COVID-19. In the study overall: Samples taken during acute and convalescent COVID-19 were collected in the United States, Italy and Spain. Sources were T cells, B-cell-depleted T cells, or PBMCs; the material itself was cDNA or gDNA.

Source study methods: Reference gene primer amplification gave estimated nucleated cell counts. Only in-frame clones appear in the TCRdb table, and some are missing; sequencing was by immunoSEQ multiplex PCR. The V and J calls and clone size come from that table; D and trimming were worked out from the DNA. The table has approximately 69,000 clones, 90% seen once. The CDR3 has 17 residues. This rearrangement joins TRBV21-1 to TRBJ2-7; no DNA check was done on the table's D call, TRBD2. TRBV21-1 is a documented pseudogene. Sequenced sample: peripheral blood. The clonotype comes from a man aged 45-65 years with acute or convalescent COVID-19. CDR3 sequence reads: CASSKTSGRAFSYEQYF. In DNA form, the CDR3 reads TGTGCCAGCAGCAAAACTAGCGGGAGGGCCTTCTCCTACGAGCAGTACTTC.